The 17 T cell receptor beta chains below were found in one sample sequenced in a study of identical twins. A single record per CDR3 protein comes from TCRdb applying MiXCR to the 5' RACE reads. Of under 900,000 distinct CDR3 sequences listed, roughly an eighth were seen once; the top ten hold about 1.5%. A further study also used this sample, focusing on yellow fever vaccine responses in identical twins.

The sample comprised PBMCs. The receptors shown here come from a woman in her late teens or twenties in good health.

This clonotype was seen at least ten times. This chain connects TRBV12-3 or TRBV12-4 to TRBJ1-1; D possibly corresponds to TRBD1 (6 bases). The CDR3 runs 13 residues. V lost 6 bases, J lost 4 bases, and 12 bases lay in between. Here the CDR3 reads CASSLQGGTEAFF. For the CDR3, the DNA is TGTGCCAGCAGCTTACAGGGAGGCACTGAAGCTTTCTTT.

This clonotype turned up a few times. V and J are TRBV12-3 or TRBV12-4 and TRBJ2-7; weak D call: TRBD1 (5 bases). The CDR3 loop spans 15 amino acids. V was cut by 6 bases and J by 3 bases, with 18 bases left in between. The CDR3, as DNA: TGTGCCAGCAGCAGAGTCGACAGAAACCTCTACGAGCAGTACTTC. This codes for CASSRVDRNLYEQYF.

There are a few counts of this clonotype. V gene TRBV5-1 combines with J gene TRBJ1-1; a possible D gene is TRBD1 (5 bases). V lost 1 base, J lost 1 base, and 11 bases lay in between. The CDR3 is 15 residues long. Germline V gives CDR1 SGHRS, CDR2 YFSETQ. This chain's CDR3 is CASSLQGRSNTEAFF. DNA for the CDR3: TGCGCCAGCAGCTTGCAGGGACGGTCGAACACTGAAGCTTTCTTT.

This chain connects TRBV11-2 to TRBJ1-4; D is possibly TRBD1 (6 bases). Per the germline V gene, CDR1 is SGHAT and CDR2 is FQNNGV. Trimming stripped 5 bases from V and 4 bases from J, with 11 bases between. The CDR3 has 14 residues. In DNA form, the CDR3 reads TGTGCCAGCAGCAGAAGGACAGATAATGAAAAACTGTTTTTT. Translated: CASSRRTDNEKLFF.

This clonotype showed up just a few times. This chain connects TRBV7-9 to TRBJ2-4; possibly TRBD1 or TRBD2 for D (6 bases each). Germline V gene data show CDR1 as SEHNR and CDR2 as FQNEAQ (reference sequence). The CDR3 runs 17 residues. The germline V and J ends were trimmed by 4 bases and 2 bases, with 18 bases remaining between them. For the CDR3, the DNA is TGTGCCAGCAGCTCCACCGGGGGACACACGTCCAAAAACATTCAGTACTTC. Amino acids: CASSSTGGHTSKNIQYF. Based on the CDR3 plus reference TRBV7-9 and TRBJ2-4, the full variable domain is DTGVSQNPRHKITKRGQNVTFRCDPISEHNRLYWYRQTLGQGPEFLTYFQNEAQLEKSRLLSDRFSAERPKGSFSTLEIQRTEQGDSAMYLCASSSTGGHTSKNIQYFGAGTRLSVL.

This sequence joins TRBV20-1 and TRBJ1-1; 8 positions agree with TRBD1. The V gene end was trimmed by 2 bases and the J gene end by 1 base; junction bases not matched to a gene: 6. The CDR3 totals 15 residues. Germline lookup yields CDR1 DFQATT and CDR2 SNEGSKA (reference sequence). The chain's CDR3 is CSARLSGTGNTEAFF. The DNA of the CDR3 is TGCAGTGCTAGACTTTCCGGGACAGGGAACACTGAAGCTTTCTTT.

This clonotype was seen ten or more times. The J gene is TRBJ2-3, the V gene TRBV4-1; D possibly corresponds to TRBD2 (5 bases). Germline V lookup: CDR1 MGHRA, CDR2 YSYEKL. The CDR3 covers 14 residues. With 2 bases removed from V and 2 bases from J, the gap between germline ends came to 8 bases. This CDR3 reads CASSQQTTTDTQYF. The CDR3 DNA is TGCGCCAGCAGCCAACAGACTACCACAGATACGCAGTATTTT.

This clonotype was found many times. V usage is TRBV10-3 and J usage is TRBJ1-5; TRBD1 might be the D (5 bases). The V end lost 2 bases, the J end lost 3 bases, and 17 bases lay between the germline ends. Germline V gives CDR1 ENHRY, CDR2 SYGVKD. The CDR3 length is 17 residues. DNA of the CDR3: TGTGCCATCAGTGAGGCCAGCGGGGACCCAAACAATCAGCCCCAGCATTTT. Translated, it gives CAISEASGDPNNQPQHF.

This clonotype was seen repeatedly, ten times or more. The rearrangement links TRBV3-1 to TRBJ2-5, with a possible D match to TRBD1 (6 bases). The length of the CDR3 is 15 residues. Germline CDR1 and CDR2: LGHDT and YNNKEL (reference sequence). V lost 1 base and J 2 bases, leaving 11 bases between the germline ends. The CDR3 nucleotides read TGTGCCAGCAGCCAAGCCTGGGGGACACAAGAGACCCAGTACTTC. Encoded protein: CASSQAWGTQETQYF.

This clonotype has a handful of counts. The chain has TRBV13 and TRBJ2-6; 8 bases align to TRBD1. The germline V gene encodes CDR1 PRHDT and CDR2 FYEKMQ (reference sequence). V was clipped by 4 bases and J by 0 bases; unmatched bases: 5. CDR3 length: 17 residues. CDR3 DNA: TGTGCCAGCAGCTGGGGGACAGGCAACTCTGGGGCCAACGTCCTGACTTTC. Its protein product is CASSWGTGNSGANVLTF.

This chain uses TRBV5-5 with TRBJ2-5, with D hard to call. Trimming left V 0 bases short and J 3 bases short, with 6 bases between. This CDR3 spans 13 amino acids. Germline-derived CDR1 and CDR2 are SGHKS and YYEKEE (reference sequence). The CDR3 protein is CASSLGPKETQYF. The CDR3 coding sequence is TGTGCCAGCAGCTTGGGGCCAAAAGAGACCCAGTACTTC.

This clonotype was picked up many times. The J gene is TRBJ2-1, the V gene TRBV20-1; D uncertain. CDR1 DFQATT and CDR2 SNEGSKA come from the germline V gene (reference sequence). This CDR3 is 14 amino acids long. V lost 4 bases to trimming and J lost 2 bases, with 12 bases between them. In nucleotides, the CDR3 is TGCAGTGCTAACGGACCCTACACCTACAATGAGCAGTTCTTC. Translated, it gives CSANGPYTYNEQFF.

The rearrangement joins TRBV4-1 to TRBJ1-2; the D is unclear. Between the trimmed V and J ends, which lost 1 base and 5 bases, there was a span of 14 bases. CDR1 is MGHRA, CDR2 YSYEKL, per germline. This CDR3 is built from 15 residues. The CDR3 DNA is TGCGCCAGCAGCCAAGCCGACCCCTATGCGTATGGCTACACCTTC. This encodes CASSQADPYAYGYTF.

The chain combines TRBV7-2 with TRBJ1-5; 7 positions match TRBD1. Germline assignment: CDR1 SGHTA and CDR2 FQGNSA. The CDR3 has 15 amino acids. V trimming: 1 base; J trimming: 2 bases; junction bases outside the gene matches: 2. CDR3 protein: CASSLGDSRNQPQHF. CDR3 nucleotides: TGTGCCAGCAGCTTAGGGGACAGCCGCAATCAGCCCCAGCATTTT.

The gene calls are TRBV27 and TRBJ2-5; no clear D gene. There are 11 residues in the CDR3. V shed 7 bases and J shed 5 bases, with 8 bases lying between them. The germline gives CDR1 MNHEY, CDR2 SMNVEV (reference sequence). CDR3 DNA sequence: TGTGCCAGCATGCAGAGGGAGACCCAGTACTTC. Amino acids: CASMQRETQYF.

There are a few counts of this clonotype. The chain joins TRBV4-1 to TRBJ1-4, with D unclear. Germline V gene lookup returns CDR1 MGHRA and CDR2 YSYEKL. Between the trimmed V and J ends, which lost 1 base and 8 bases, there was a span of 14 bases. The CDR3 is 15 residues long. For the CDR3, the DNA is TGCGCCAGCAGCCAAGGGGGAGACCATCGGGAAAAACTGTTTTTT. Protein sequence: CASSQGGDHREKLFF.

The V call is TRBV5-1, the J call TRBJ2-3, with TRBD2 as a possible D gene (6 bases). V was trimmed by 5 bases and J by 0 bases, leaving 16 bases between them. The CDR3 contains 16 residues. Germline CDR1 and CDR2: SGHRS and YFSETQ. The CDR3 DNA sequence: TGCGCCAGCAGGCTCTCTGGGGGGACTAGCACAGATACGCAGTATTTT. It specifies CASRLSGGTSTDTQYF. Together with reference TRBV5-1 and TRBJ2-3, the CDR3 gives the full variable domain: KAGVTQTPRYLIKTRGQQVTLSCSPISGHRSVSWYQQTPGQGLQFLFEYFSETQRNKGNFPGRFSGRQFSNSRSEMNVSTLELGDSALYLCASRLSGGTSTDTQYFGPGTRLTVL.